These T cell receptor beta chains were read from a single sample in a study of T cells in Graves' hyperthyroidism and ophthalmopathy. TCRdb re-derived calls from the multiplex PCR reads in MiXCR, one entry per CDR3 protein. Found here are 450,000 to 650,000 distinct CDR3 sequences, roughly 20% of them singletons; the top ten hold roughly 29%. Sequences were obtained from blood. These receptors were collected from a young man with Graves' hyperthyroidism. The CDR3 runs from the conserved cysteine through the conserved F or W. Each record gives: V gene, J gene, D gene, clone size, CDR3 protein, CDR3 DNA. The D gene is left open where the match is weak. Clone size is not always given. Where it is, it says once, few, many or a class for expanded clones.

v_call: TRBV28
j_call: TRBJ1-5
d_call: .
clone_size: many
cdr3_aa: CASGKENQPQHF
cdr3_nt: TGTGCCAGCGGTAAGGAGAATCAGCCCCAGCATTTT

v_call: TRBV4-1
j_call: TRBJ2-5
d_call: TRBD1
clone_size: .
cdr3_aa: CASSQPLRDRQETQYF
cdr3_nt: TGCGCCAGCAGCCAGCCATTGAGGGACAGGCAAGAGACCCAGTACTTC

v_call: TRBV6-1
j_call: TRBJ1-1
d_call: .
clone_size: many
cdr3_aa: CASTDPLDTEAFF
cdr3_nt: TGTGCCAGCACCGATCCCTTGGACACTGAAGCTTTCTTT

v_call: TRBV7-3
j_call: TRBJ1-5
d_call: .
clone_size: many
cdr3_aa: CASSNGTRSNQPQHF
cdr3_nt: TGTGCCAGCAGCAACGGGACCAGGAGCAATCAGCCCCAGCATTTT

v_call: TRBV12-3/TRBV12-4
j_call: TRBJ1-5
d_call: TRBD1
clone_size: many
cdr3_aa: CASRGDSHSNQPQHF
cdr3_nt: TGTGCCAGCAGGGGGGACAGCCATAGCAATCAGCCCCAGCATTTT

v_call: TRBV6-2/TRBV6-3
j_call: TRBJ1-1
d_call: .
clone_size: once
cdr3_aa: CASSYQWTEAFF
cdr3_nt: TGTGCCAGCAGTTATCAGTGGACTGAAGCTTTCTTT

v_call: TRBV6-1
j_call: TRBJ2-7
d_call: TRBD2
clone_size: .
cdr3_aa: CASTAGGSYEQYF
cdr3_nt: TGTGCCAGCACCGCGGGAGGCTCCTACGAGCAGTACTTC

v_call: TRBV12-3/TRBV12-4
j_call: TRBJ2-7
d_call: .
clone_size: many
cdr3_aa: CASSLRHDEQYF
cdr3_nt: TGTGCCAGCAGCTTAAGACATGACGAGCAGTACTTC

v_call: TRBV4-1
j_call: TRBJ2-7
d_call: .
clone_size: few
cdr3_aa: CASSQGVGTKLYEQYF
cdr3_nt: TGCGCCAGCAGCCAAGGGGTAGGGACAAAGCTCTACGAGCAGTACTTC

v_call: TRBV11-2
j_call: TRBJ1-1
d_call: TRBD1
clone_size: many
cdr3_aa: CASSFNSLGQGATTEAFF
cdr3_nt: TGTGCCAGCAGCTTTAATTCTTTGGGCCAGGGGGCGACCACTGAAGCTTTCTTT

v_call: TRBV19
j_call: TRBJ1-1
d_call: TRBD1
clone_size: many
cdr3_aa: CASSIDWAGGNTEAFF
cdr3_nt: TGTGCCAGTAGTATAGATTGGGCAGGGGGAAACACTGAAGCTTTCTTT

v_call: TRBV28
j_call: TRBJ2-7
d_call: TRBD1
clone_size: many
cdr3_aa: CASTPVQGVYEQYF
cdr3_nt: TGTGCCAGCACGCCGGTCCAGGGGGTTTACGAGCAGTACTTC

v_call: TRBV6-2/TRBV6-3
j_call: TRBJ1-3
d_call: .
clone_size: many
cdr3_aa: CASSYSEVGNTIYF
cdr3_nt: TGTGCCAGCAGTTACTCGGAGGTCGGAAACACCATATATTTT

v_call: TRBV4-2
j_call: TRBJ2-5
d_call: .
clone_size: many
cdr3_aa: CASSKGDGVGQETQYF
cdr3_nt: TGTGCCAGCAGCAAAGGTGACGGGGTTGGTCAAGAGACCCAGTACTTC

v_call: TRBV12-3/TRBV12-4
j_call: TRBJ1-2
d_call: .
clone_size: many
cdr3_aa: CASTTRDYGYTF
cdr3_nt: TGTGCCAGCACCACTAGGGACTATGGCTACACCTTC

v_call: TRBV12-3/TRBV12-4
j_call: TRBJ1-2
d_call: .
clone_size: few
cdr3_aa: CASRLTNYGYTF
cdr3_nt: TGTGCCAGCAGACTGACTAACTATGGCTACACCTTC

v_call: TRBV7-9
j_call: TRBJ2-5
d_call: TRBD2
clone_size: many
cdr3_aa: CASSMGLAGHQETQYF
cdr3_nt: TGTGCCAGCAGCATGGGACTAGCGGGCCACCAAGAGACCCAGTACTTC

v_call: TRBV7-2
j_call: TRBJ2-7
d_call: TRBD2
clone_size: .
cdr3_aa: CASKMTSGSYEQYF
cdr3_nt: TGTGCCAGCAAAATGACTAGCGGGAGTTACGAGCAGTACTTC

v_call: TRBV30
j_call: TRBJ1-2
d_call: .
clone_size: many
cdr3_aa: CAWIQGKDGYTF
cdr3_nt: TGTGCCTGGATCCAGGGGAAGGATGGCTACACCTTC

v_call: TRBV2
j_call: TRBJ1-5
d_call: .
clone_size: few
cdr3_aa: CASSEWGIDGGQPQHF
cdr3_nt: TGTGCCAGCAGTGAGTGGGGGATCGACGGAGGTCAGCCCCAGCATTTT

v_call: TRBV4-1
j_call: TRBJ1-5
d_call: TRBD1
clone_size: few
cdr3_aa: CASSQLTGGQPQHF
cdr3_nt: TGCGCCAGCAGCCAATTGACAGGGGGACAGCCCCAGCATTTT

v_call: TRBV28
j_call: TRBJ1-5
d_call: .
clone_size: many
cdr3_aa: CASSRRVGSNQPQHF
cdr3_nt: TGTGCCAGCAGTAGACGGGTGGGCAGCAATCAGCCCCAGCATTTT

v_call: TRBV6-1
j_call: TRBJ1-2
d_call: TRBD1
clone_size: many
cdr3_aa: CASSDLGQGYGYTF
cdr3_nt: TGTGCCAGCAGTGACCTCGGACAGGGCTATGGCTACACCTTC

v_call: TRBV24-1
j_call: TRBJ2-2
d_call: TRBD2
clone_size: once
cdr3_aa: CATGREREGPSTGELFF
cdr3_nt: TGTGCCACCGGACGAGAGCGGGAGGGCCCGAGCACCGGGGAGCTGTTTTTT

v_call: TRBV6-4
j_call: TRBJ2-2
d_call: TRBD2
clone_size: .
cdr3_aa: CASTHDGTRRVEKNTGELFF
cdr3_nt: TGTGCCAGCACCCACGACGGGACTAGACGAGTAGAAAAGAACACCGGGGAGCTGTTTTTT

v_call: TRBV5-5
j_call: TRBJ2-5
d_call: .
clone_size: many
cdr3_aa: CASSAAGAQETQYF
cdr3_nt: TGTGCCAGCAGCGCTGCCGGGGCCCAAGAGACCCAGTACTTC

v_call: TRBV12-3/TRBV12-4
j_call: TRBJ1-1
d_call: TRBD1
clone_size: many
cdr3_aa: CASRQGELTEAFF
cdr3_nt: TGTGCCAGCAGACAGGGGGAGCTTACTGAAGCTTTCTTT

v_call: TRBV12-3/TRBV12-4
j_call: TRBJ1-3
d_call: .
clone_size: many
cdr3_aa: CASSPRGRSGNTIYF
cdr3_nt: TGTGCCAGCAGCCCACGTGGCCGCTCTGGAAACACCATATATTTT

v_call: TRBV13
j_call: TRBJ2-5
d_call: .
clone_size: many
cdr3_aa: CASSSGPTLGTPTAGETQYF
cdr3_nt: TGTGCCAGCAGCTCAGGCCCCACCCTCGGGACACCAACAGCGGGGGAGACCCAGTACTTC

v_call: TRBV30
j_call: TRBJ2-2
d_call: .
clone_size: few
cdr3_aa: CAWSTLTGELFF
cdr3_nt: TGTGCCTGGAGTACCCTGACCGGGGAGCTGTTTTTT

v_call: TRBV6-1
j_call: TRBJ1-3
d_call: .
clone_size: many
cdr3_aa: CVSSDGNSGNTIYF
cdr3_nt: TGTGTCAGCAGTGATGGAAACTCTGGAAACACCATATATTTT

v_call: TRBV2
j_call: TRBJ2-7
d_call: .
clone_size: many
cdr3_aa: CASSDLGASPYEQYF
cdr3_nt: TGTGCCAGCAGTGATCTAGGGGCCAGCCCCTACGAGCAGTACTTC

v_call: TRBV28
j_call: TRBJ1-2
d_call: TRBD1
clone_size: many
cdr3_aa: CASSSRDRDF
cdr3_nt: TGTGCCAGCAGTTCCCGGGACAGGGACTTC

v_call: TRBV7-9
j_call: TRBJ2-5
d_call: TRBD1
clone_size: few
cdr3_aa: CASSPGQAFQETQYF
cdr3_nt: TGTGCCAGCAGCCCCGGACAGGCCTTCCAAGAGACCCAGTACTTC

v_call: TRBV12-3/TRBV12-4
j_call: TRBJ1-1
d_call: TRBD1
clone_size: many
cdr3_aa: CASSTQGVGTEAFF
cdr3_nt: TGTGCCAGCAGTACACAGGGGGTGGGCACTGAAGCTTTCTTT

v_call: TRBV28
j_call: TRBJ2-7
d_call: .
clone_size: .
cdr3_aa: CASKSALSYEQYF
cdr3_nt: TGTGCCAGCAAGAGCGCCCTCTCCTACGAGCAGTACTTC

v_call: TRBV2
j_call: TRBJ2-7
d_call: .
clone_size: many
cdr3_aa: CASINPFRHYEQYF
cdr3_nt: TGTGCCAGCATTAACCCTTTCCGGCATTACGAGCAGTACTTC

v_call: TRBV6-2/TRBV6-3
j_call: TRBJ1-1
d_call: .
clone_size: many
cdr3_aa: CASSYVGRDTEAFF
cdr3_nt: TGTGCCAGCAGTTACGTAGGGAGGGACACTGAAGCTTTCTTT

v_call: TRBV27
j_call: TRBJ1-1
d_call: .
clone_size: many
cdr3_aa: CASSLKRGTTEAFF
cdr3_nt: TGTGCCAGCAGTTTAAAAAGGGGGACCACTGAAGCTTTCTTT

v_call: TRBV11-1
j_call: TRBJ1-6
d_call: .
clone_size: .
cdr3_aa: CASSRGEYNSPLHF
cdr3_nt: TGTGCCAGCAGTCGAGGGGAATATAATTCACCCCTCCACTTT

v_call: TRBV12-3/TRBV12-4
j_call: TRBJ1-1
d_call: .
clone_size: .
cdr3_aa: CASSLASGITEAFF
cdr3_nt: TGTGCCAGCAGTTTAGCATCGGGGATAACTGAAGCTTTCTTT

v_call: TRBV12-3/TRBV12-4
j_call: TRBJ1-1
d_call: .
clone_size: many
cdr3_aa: CASSYFGDTEAFF
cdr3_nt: TGTGCCAGCAGTTACTTCGGGGACACTGAAGCTTTCTTT

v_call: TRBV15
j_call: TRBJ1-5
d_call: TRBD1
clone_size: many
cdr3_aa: CATSRDMDREGDNQPQHF
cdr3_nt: TGTGCCACCAGCAGAGATATGGACAGGGAAGGAGATAATCAGCCCCAGCATTTT

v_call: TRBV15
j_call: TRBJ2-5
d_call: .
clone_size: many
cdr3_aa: CATSRDRVETQYF
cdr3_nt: TGTGCCACCAGCAGAGATAGGGTGGAGACCCAGTACTTC

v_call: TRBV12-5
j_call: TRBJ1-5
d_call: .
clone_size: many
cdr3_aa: CASGLREQPQHF
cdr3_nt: TGTGCTAGTGGTTTACGGGAGCAGCCCCAGCATTTT

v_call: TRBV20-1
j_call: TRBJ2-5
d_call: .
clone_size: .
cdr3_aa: CSANSAVISGKETQYF
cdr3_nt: TGCAGTGCTAACTCCGCAGTCATTAGCGGAAAAGAGACCCAGTACTTC

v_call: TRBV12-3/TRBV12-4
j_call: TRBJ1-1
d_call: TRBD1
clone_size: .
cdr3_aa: CASSPRTGRGSEAFF
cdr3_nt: TGTGCCAGCAGTCCCAGGACAGGGCGGGGGTCTGAAGCTTTCTTT

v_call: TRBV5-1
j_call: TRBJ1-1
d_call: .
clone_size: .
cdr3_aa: CASSLYVPGNTEAFF
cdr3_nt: TGCGCCAGCAGCTTGTATGTCCCAGGGAACACTGAAGCTTTCTTT

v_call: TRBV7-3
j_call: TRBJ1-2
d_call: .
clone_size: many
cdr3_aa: CASTAPQGNGYTF
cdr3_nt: TGTGCCAGCACAGCCCCGCAGGGCAATGGCTACACCTTC

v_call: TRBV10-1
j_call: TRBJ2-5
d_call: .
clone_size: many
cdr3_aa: CASSDTGQPETQYF
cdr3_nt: TGCGCCAGCAGTGATACGGGCCAGCCCGAGACCCAGTACTTC

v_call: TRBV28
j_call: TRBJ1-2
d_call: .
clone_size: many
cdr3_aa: CASSLRTVEGYTF
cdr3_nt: TGTGCCAGCAGCCTGAGGACAGTCGAGGGCTACACCTTC

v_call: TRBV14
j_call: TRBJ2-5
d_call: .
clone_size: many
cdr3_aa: CASSQARLKETQYF
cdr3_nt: TGTGCCAGCAGCCAAGCTCGGCTAAAAGAGACCCAGTACTTC

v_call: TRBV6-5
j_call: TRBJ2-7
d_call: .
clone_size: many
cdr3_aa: CASSYSQGRSYEQYF
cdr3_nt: TGTGCCAGCAGTTACTCGCAGGGGAGATCCTACGAGCAGTACTTC

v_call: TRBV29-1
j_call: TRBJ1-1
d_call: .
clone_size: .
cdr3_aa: CSVEAVMNTEAFF
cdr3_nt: TGCAGCGTTGAAGCCGTTATGAACACTGAAGCTTTCTTT

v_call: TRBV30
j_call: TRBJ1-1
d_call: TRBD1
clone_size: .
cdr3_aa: CAWSWDRDTEAFF
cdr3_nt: TGTGCCTGGAGTTGGGACAGGGACACTGAAGCTTTCTTT

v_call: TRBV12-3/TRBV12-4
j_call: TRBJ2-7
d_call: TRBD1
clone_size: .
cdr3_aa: CASSKGQGVNEQYF
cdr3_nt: TGTGCCAGCAGCAAAGGACAGGGGGTTAACGAGCAGTACTTC